What follows are 26 T cell receptor beta chains derived from one specimen sequenced in a study of T cells after yellow fever vaccination. In TCRdb, the 5' RACE reads were re-called with MiXCR into one record per CDR3 protein. The sample lists about 500,000 distinct CDR3 sequences; about 15% were seen once. This specimen was PBMCs, taken roughly 5 days after the first yellow fever vaccination. Receptors were obtained from a man younger than 30 who received the YFV17D yellow fever vaccine.

The sample holds a few counts of this clonotype. This sequence joins TRBV6-1 and TRBJ1-6; no firm D call. V shed 8 bases and J shed 7 bases, with 18 bases lying between them. This CDR3 has 15 amino acids. The germline CDR1 and CDR2 sequences are MNHNS and SASEGT. The CDR3 bases are TGTGCCAGCGGTAGGGCTGGGAGGTGGAATTCACCCCTCCACTTT. Amino acids: CASGRAGRWNSPLHF.

This clonotype has more than one count but fewer than ten. The chain carries TRBV6-1 and TRBJ1-5; perhaps TRBD1 as D (5 bases). V was shortened by 1 base and J by 6 bases, with 16 bases between the two germline ends. The CDR3 covers 16 residues. Germline values: CDR1 MNHNS, CDR2 SASEGT. This CDR3 is CASSEVLSWTSQPQHF. The CDR3 nucleotides are TGTGCCAGCAGTGAAGTACTATCTTGGACATCTCAGCCCCAGCATTTT.

This clonotype turned up a few times. The chain recombines TRBV7-2 with TRBJ2-1; D may be TRBD2 (5 bases). The CDR3 extends over 15 amino acids. V shed 1 base and J shed 7 bases, with 14 bases lying between them. Germline-derived CDR1 and CDR2 are SGHTA and FQGNSA. The CDR3 nucleotides read TGTGCCAGCAGCTTAGTTGGAGGACGCAGTAATGAGCAGTTCTTC. Its protein product is CASSLVGGRSNEQFF.

The chain uses TRBV7-9 and TRBJ2-7; D tentatively reads TRBD1 or TRBD2 (5 bases each). This CDR3 has 17 residues. CDR1 and CDR2 (germline): SEHNR, FQNEAQ (reference sequence). V lost 4 bases and J 5 bases, leaving 24 bases between the germline ends. The CDR3 bases are TGTGCCAGCAGCTCCACCCGGTTCGGACCTCGGGGCCACGAGCAGTACTTC. The encoded protein is CASSSTRFGPRGHEQYF.

This clonotype was picked up a small number of times. The chain uses TRBV11-2 and TRBJ2-3; tentative D call: TRBD2 (5 bases). CDR3 size: 15 residues. The germline V gene has CDR1 SGHAT and CDR2 FQNNGV. Trimming pared 5 bases from V and 6 bases from J, leaving 18 bases between. This chain's CDR3 is CASSPHTLPSDTQYF. CDR3 DNA sequence: TGTGCCAGCAGCCCGCACACGCTACCTAGCGATACGCAGTATTTT.

This clonotype was found a few times. The chain carries TRBV7-8 and TRBJ2-7; D is undetermined. The CDR3 contains 14 residues. V was cut by 1 base and J by 0 bases, with 7 bases left in between. Germline V gene data show CDR1 as SGHVS and CDR2 as FQNEAQ. CDR3 coding DNA: TGTGCCAGCAGCTTAGGTCTGGGCTCCTACGAGCAGTACGTC. Protein product: CASSLGLGSYEQYV.

This clonotype turned up a few times. The chain uses TRBV5-8 and TRBJ2-1; 7 positions match TRBD2. J was trimmed by 10 bases and V by 0 bases; bases with no gene match: 7. Germline CDR1 and CDR2: SGHTS and YDEGEE. CDR3 length: 14 amino acids. The CDR3 bases are TGTGCCAGCAGCTTGGCGTCACTAGCGACGGAGCAGTTCTTC. Translating it yields CASSLASLATEQFF.

This clonotype has more than one count but fewer than ten. This sequence joins TRBV7-9 and TRBJ1-1; 7 positions agree with TRBD1. CDR1 and CDR2 (germline): SEHNR, FQNEAQ (reference sequence). V shed 6 bases and J 3 bases; nucleotides not matched to a gene: 10. The CDR3 runs 15 residues. The DNA of the CDR3 is TGTGCCAGCAGTAATGAGGGGGCAAGGGACACTGAAGCTTTCTTT. Translated: CASSNEGARDTEAFF.

This clonotype showed up just a few times. The gene calls are TRBV19 and TRBJ2-3; TRBD1 agrees at 10 bases. J lost 6 bases, V lost 6 bases, and 9 bases had no gene match. CDR3 size: 15 residues. CDR1 and CDR2 from the germline V gene are LNHDA and SQIVND (reference sequence). The CDR3, as DNA: TGTGCCAGTAGCAGTCGTGGGACAGGGGAGGATACGCAGTATTTT. This gives the protein CASSSRGTGEDTQYF.

This clonotype was detected only once. An end of the junction differs from the germline gene, which may be a read error. The chain employs TRBV7-2 and TRBJ2-1, with 12 bases fitting TRBD2. This CDR3 has 13 residues. Per the germline V gene, CDR1 is SGHTA and CDR2 is FQGNSA. The CDR3 is CASSSSGRDDQFF. DNA of the CDR3: TGTGCCAGCAGCTCTAGCGGGAGGGATGACCAGTTCTTC. Looking up the rest from reference TRBV7-2 and TRBJ2-1 gives the full variable domain: GAGVSQSPSNKVTEKGKDVELRCDPISGHTALYWYRQSLGQGLEFLIYFQGNSAPDKSGLPSDRFSAERTGGSVSTLTIQRTQQEDSAVYLCASSSSGRDDQFFGPGTRLTVL.

The chain is built from TRBV5-5 and TRBJ1-5, with a possible D match to TRBD1 (5 bases). Trimming removed 4 bases at V and 3 bases at J, with 17 bases between. Germline CDR1 reads SGHKS; CDR2 reads YYEKEE (reference sequence). CDR3 length equals 16 residues. The CDR3 DNA reads TGTGCCAGCAGCCCACGTTCCGGGGACGCCAATCAGCCCCAGCATTTT. Its protein product is CASSPRSGDANQPQHF. Looking up the rest from reference TRBV5-5 and TRBJ1-5 gives the full variable domain: DAGVTQSPTHLIKTRGQQVTLRCSPISGHKSVSWYQQVLGQGPQFIFQYYEKEERGRGNFPDRFSARQFPNYSSELNVNALLLGDSALYLCASSPRSGDANQPQHFGDGTRLSIL.

In this sample, this clonotype turned up many times. This chain connects TRBV7-2 to TRBJ2-7, with 10 bases fitting TRBD2. Germline V gene data show CDR1 as SGHTA and CDR2 as FQGNSA. V shed 4 bases and J 7 bases; nucleotides not matched to a gene: 7. CDR3 length: 14 amino acids. CDR3 amino acids: CASSSTSGALEQYF. The CDR3, as DNA: TGTGCCAGCAGCTCCACTAGCGGGGCATTGGAGCAGTACTTC.

The chain joins TRBV7-3 to TRBJ2-1, with 12 bases that match TRBD2. Trimming cost V 5 bases and J 6 bases; bases outside gene matches: 2. Per the germline V gene, CDR1 is SGHTA and CDR2 is FQGTGA. The CDR3 length is 14 residues. CDR3 in DNA: TGTGCCAGCAGCCCGGGACTAGCGGGCAATGAGCAGTTCTTC. Its translation is CASSPGLAGNEQFF. Variable domain in full (rest from reference TRBV7-3 and TRBJ2-1): GAGVSQTPSNKVTEKGKYVELRCDPISGHTALYWYRQSLGQGPEFLIYFQGTGAADDSGLPNDRFFAVRPEGSVSTLKIQRTERGDSAVYLCASSPGLAGNEQFFGPGTRLTVL.

The sample holds a few counts of this clonotype. The chain combines TRBV20-1 with TRBJ1-1, with D possibly being TRBD1 (6 bases). The germline V gene has CDR1 DFQATT and CDR2 SNEGSKA (reference sequence). The V end was cut by 0 bases, the J end by 3 bases, with 11 bases between. The CDR3 spans 14 residues. CDR3 residues: CSARDGGADTEAFF. In DNA, the CDR3 is TGCAGTGCTAGAGATGGGGGGGCCGACACTGAAGCTTTCTTT.

This clonotype showed up many times. CDR3 region: CASSLDRGLLGKNIQYF. Written as DNA, the CDR3 is TGTGCCAGCAGCTTAGACAGGGGGCTACTCGGCAAAAACATTCAGTACTTC. This chain connects TRBV7-9 to TRBJ2-4; 9 bases match TRBD1. The CDR3 runs 17 residues. J lost 3 bases, V lost 1 base, and 7 bases had no gene match. CDR1 and CDR2 (germline): SEHNR, FQNEAQ (reference sequence).

This clonotype was recorded many times. J is TRBJ2-5 and V is TRBV7-2, with a weak D call TRBD1 (5 bases). Trimming removed 1 base from V and 2 bases from J, with 8 bases in between. The CDR3 contains 14 residues. CDR1 and CDR2 from the germline V gene are SGHTA and FQGNSA. CDR3 nucleotide sequence: TGTGCCAGCAGCTTAGTTAGGGGACAAGAGACCCAGTACTTC. This codes for CASSLVRGQETQYF.

The chain joins TRBV18 to TRBJ2-7; TRBD1 matches 7 bases. Germline trimming cut 2 bases from V and 4 bases from J; bases unmatched to any gene: 5. Germline CDR1 reads KGHSH; CDR2 reads LQKENI. This CDR3 has 14 residues. CDR3 region: CASSPVQGLYEQYV. The CDR3 DNA reads as TGTGCCAGCTCACCAGTACAGGGGCTGTACGAGCAGTACGTC.

This clonotype was observed a few times. V is TRBV6-5 and J is TRBJ1-2, with D possibly matching TRBD1 (5 bases). V was shortened by 2 bases and J by 7 bases, with 14 bases between the two germline ends. The CDR3 is 14 residues long. Germline CDR1 is MNHEY and CDR2 is SVGAGI. CDR3 amino acids: CASSYGAREAGYTF. CDR3 in DNA: TGTGCCAGCAGTTACGGGGCCAGGGAGGCTGGCTACACCTTC.

Ten or more counts support this clonotype. The chain is built from TRBV12-3 or TRBV12-4 and TRBJ2-5, with unresolved D. The CDR3 has 12 residues. Trimming removed 2 bases from V and 4 bases from J, with 5 bases in between. The CDR3 region is CASSLLVETQYF. The DNA for the CDR3 is TGTGCCAGCAGTTTACTTGTAGAGACCCAGTACTTC.

CDR3 protein: CASRHGQQVLISPLHF. The CDR3 nucleotides are TGCGCCAGCAGGCATGGACAACAGGTTTTAATTTCACCCCTCCACTTT. The chain employs TRBV5-1 and TRBJ1-6, with D perhaps matching TRBD1 (5 bases). CDR3 size: 16 residues. V was shortened by 5 bases and J by 9 bases, with 21 bases between the two germline ends. CDR1 is SGHRS, CDR2 YFSETQ, per germline.

This clonotype was counted only a few times. The V and J genes are TRBV25-1 and TRBJ2-1; 8 bases map to TRBD1. The ends lost 4 bases at V and 0 bases at J; junction bases unmatched: 11. Germline V gene data show CDR1 as MGHDK and CDR2 as SYGVNS. The CDR3 has 18 residues. The CDR3 sequence is CASSALGQVGSSYNEQFF. The CDR3 DNA reads as TGTGCCAGCAGTGCCCTGGGACAGGTTGGGAGCTCCTACAATGAGCAGTTCTTC.

This clonotype was found once. CDR3 region: CASSYYRDKQQYF. In DNA form, the CDR3 reads TGTGCCAGTAGTTATTATCGAGATAAGCAGCAGTACTTC. The genes are TRBV19 and TRBJ2-7; D uncertain. From germline, CDR1 is LNHDA and CDR2 SQIVND (reference sequence). V gave up 5 bases and J gave up 8 bases, with 16 bases separating them. This CDR3 has 13 amino acids.

This chain uses TRBV12-5 with TRBJ1-6; D gene uncertain. CDR1 is LGHNT and CDR2 is FRNRAP in the germline V gene. The germline V and J ends were trimmed by 5 bases and 0 bases, with 14 bases remaining between them. The CDR3 has 17 residues. Here the CDR3 reads CASGETYASSYNSPLHF. Here the CDR3 DNA reads TGTGCTAGTGGTGAAACTTACGCTAGCTCCTATAATTCACCCCTCCACTTT.

The chain couples TRBV5-4 to TRBJ2-7; no clear D gene. This CDR3 has 12 amino acids. The V and J ends lost 2 bases and 6 bases respectively, with 9 bases between them. CDR1 and CDR2 from the germline V gene are SGHNT and YYREEE (reference sequence). In DNA, the CDR3 is TGTGCCAGCAGCTTCGACACCGGCGAGCAGTACTTC. Protein product: CASSFDTGEQYF.

The chain recombines TRBV6-2 or TRBV6-3 with TRBJ2-1; D gene unclear. This CDR3 has 15 amino acids. CDR1 and CDR2 (germline): MNHEY, SVGEGT. V gave up 6 bases and J gave up 5 bases, with 17 bases separating them. For the CDR3, the DNA is TGTGCCAGCAGATCCATTGGTCTCTGGGACAATGAGCAGTTCTTC. This translates into CASRSIGLWDNEQFF.

A few counts support this clonotype. The V and J genes are TRBV3-1 and TRBJ1-5, with D tentatively TRBD1 (5 bases). The CDR3 is 13 amino acids. Germline CDR1 LGHDT, CDR2 YNNKEL (reference sequence). V lost 1 base and J lost 5, with 6 bases in between. This CDR3 reads CASSQVGHQPQHF. CDR3 coding DNA: TGTGCCAGCAGCCAAGTGGGGCATCAGCCCCAGCATTTT.